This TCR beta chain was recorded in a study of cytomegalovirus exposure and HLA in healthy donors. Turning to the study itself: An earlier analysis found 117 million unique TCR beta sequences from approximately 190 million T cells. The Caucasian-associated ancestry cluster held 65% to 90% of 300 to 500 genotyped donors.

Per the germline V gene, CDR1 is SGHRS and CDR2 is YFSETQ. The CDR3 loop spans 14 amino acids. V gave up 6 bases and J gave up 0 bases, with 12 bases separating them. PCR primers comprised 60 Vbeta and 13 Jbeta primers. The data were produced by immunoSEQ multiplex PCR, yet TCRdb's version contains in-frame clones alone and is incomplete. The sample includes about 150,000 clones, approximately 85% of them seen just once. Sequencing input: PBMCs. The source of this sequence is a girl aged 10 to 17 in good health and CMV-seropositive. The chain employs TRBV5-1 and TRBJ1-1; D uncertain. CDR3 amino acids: CASTQEFMNTEAFF. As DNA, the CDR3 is TGCGCCAGCACTCAAGAGTTCATGAACACTGAAGCTTTCTTT.